This TCR beta chain was observed in a study of T-cell reconstitution after alpha-beta-depleted transplantation in children. On this clonotype itself: Its antigen is undetermined.

The TCRbeta library was prepared with unique molecular identifiers. Each CDR3 protein is one row after TCRdb ran MiXCR on the PCR reads. Of hundreds of thousands of distinct CDR3 sequences in the sample, about 12% were seen once. General observations from the study: High day-60 TCRbeta diversity in some patients came from surviving recipient T cells and thymic progenitors. Approximately two months post-transplant, alpha-beta T cells reportedly originated from several hundred expanded graft clones. Newly produced T cells mostly provided counts and TCRbeta diversity after one year, as hyperexpanded clones declined.

V lost 1 base, J lost 12 bases, and 7 bases lay in between. This CDR3 has 11 residues. The chain is built from TRBV12-3 or TRBV12-4 and TRBJ2-4; the D gene is possibly TRBD1 (6 bases). The sequences come from PBMCs, collected before TCRalphabeta/CD19-depleted stem cell transplant. The clonotype originates from a girl aged 2 to 9 with congenital amegakaryocytic thrombocytopenia, due to receive a stem cell transplant. CDR3 protein: CASSLEDSQYF. In nucleotides, the CDR3 is TGTGCCAGCAGTTTAGAGGACAGTCAGTACTTC.